Below, 4 T cell receptor beta chains from the same sample are listed, as sequenced in a study of CD8 T cells in ankylosing spondylitis listed by TCRdb under 2017. Study-wide conclusions, independent of this receptor: A TCR beta motif made up of seven or eight highly homologous amino acid variants appeared to be characteristic of blood from ankylosing spondylitis patients.

The library was obtained by 5' RACE. The sample was run on an Illumina HiSeq 2500. Using fastp trimming at Q25 and MiXCR clonotype assembly, TCRdb reanalyzed the public sequencing data and kept in-frame beta chains. Records with the same CDR3 protein are collapsed into one entry carrying the most frequent genes and DNA. Within this sample are over 700,000 distinct CDR3 sequences, with roughly 19% of them counted one time only. The ten largest clones take up roughly a fifth of the sample. These receptors' targets are unknown. The sample was blood, either unsorted or a sorted T cell fraction (not recorded which). Receptors were obtained from a male donor with ankylosing spondylitis.

The table lists this clonotype with a few counts. The chain links TRBV12-3 or TRBV12-4 to TRBJ2-1; D remains unclear. V gave up 9 bases and J gave up 10 bases, with 19 bases separating them. The CDR3 is made up of 13 amino acids. CDR3 sequence: CASGELPTVEQFF. The CDR3 DNA reads TGTGCCAGTGGCGAACTTCCGACCGTCGAGCAGTTCTTC.

The chain couples TRBV12-3 or TRBV12-4 to TRBJ1-3; tentative D call: TRBD1 (6 bases). The CDR3 is 15 amino acids. V was clipped by 5 bases and J by 2 bases, with 13 bases between them. The CDR3 region has the DNA TGTGCCAGCAGTCTCGACAGGAGCCCTGGAAACACCATATATTTT. It yields the protein CASSLDRSPGNTIYF.

V usage is TRBV7-9 and J usage is TRBJ2-3, with D maybe TRBD1 (5 bases). The CDR3 is 13 residues long. Trimming stripped 7 bases from V and 2 bases from J, with 10 bases between. Germline V lookup: CDR1 SEHNR, CDR2 FQNEAQ (reference sequence). The CDR3 here is CASTQGDTDTQYF. Written as DNA, the CDR3 is TGTGCCAGCACCCAGGGCGACACAGATACGCAGTATTTT. Full variable domain (remainder filled in from reference TRBV7-9 and TRBJ2-3): DTGVSQNPRHKITKRGQNVTFRCDPISEHNRLYWYRQTLGQGPEFLTYFQNEAQLEKSRLLSDRFSAERPKGSFSTLEIQRTEQGDSAMYLCASTQGDTDTQYFGPGTRLTVL.

This clonotype was seen a handful of times. This chain uses TRBV15 with TRBJ1-4; D remains ambiguous. Looked up from germline, CDR1 is LNHNV and CDR2 is YYDKDF (reference sequence). V gave up 0 bases and J gave up 0 bases, with 8 bases separating them. The CDR3 runs to 16 residues. The CDR3 coding sequence is TGTGCCACCAGCAGAGATGTGTTGGCAACTAATGAAAAACTGTTTTTT. It codes for CATSRDVLATNEKLFF.